This is a list of T cell receptor beta chains from one sample in a study of T cells expressing NK-cell markers. TCRdb re-analyzed the 5' RACE reads; it lists each CDR3 protein once, without DNA. The record lists some 390,000 distinct CDR3 sequences, of which the ten most abundant hold about 10%. The specimen was blood T cells: a sorted CD56 or NKG2C T cell subset, CD4+ or CD8+ T cells, or bulk PBMC T cells (not recorded which). The origin of the receptors is a woman aged 45-65 years in good health. Each CDR3 is given with its conserved first and last residue. The size field is filled for only some rows; it gives once, few, many or a size class.

abundance	v_gene	j_gene	CDR3aa
NA	TRBV27	TRBJ1-5	CASSLMGRVRSNQPQHF
NA	TRBV24-1	TRBJ2-1	CATSEKAGVSYNEQFF
NA	TRBV30	TRBJ1-3	CAWSVFLIPTVSGNTIYF
NA	TRBV29-1	TRBJ2-1	CSVGGVWDDNEQFF
NA	TRBV2	TRBJ1-1	CASSGQGTLNTEAFF
NA	TRBV12-3/TRBV12-4	TRBJ2-1	CASSRIAASSYNEQFF
NA	TRBV5-1	TRBJ2-2	CASSSGTAVGTGELFF
NA	TRBV29-1	TRBJ2-2	CSVERVREGLNTGELFF
NA	TRBV25-1	TRBJ1-1	CASSEVMGVMNTEAFF
NA	TRBV5-1	TRBJ2-1	CASSRSTSAYNEQFF
NA	TRBV4-1	TRBJ2-5	CASSQSQRGTQYF
NA	TRBV20-1	TRBJ2-3	CSARNVFGTDTQYF
NA	TRBV12-3/TRBV12-4	TRBJ2-5	CASSLAGGPSKTQYF
NA	TRBV7-2	TRBJ1-3	CASSPRQGINTIYF
NA	TRBV5-1	TRBJ2-3	CASSLMTSGKSTDTQYF
NA	TRBV7-9	TRBJ2-1	CASSLVSRLDEQFF
NA	TRBV5-6	TRBJ2-5	CASSFARGETQYF
NA	TRBV2	TRBJ2-7	CASSESPTSYEQYF
NA	TRBV15	TRBJ2-3	CATSSLADTQYF
NA	TRBV6-1	TRBJ1-1	CASSERGYNTEAFF
NA	TRBV2	TRBJ2-1	CASEGSTITTRSSYNEQFF
NA	TRBV29-1	TRBJ2-1	CSTRTGVAWNYNEQFF
NA	TRBV7-3	TRBJ2-1	CASSLKGTTYNEQFF
NA	TRBV5-1	TRBJ2-1	CASSTGIGLSYSYNEQFF
large	TRBV7-8	TRBJ2-1	CASARLNNEQFF
NA	TRBV4-2	TRBJ2-1	CASSLTGAKARQFF
NA	TRBV27	TRBJ2-7	CASSLDWQGAYEQYF
NA	TRBV7-9	TRBJ1-1	CASSGLGRTEAFF
NA	TRBV6-1	TRBJ2-2	CASSALGLLTGELFF
NA	TRBV12-3/TRBV12-4	TRBJ2-1	CASSQGLAREQFF
NA	TRBV30	TRBJ2-1	CAWNHLKGEYREQFF
NA	TRBV7-2	TRBJ2-3	CASSLEGLAGLDTQYF
NA	TRBV7-9	TRBJ2-1	CASSSNVGYNEQFF
NA	TRBV7-2	TRBJ1-2	CASSPTKTRGYTF
NA	TRBV5-1	TRBJ2-1	CASSLEAGSMDEQFF
NA	TRBV12-3/TRBV12-4	TRBJ1-5	CASSPYNRDQPQHF
NA	TRBV12-3/TRBV12-4	TRBJ2-1	CASTLWGNEQFF
NA	TRBV6-6	TRBJ2-3	CASSYSSQTDTQYF
NA	TRBV6-1	TRBJ2-6	CASGRLAPGANVLTF
NA	TRBV29-1	TRBJ2-5	CSVAVTAQETQYF
NA	TRBV24-1	TRBJ2-1	CATSDPGLAGGNEQFF
NA	TRBV14	TRBJ1-2	CASSQGMIYGYTF
NA	TRBV12-3/TRBV12-4	TRBJ2-7	CASSHSGRIPYEQYF
NA	TRBV3-1	TRBJ2-1	CASSVQGAGNNEQFF
NA	TRBV4-1	TRBJ2-1	CASKWRTANNEQFF
NA	TRBV4-1	TRBJ2-1	CASSQGSRGLYYNEQFF
NA	TRBV24-1	TRBJ1-6	CATSEGTVNSPLHF
NA	TRBV29-1	TRBJ2-1	CSATDRVWRTNEQFF
NA	TRBV7-2	TRBJ2-1	CASSRDSSYNEQFF
NA	TRBV5-1	TRBJ1-5	CASSLDRGPSQPQHF
NA	TRBV2	TRBJ2-7	CASKSTGTYEQYF
NA	TRBV5-8	TRBJ2-2	CATGAGTGATGELFF
NA	TRBV11-2	TRBJ1-4	CASSLFRDNEKLFF
NA	TRBV7-9	TRBJ2-1	CASSATPPGPEQFF
NA	TRBV13	TRBJ2-3	CASSDGTRDTQYF
NA	TRBV10-1	TRBJ2-1	CASSDAPNEQFF
NA	TRBV20-1	TRBJ2-1	CSARASEIAKNEQFF